These 18 T cell receptor beta chains share one sample of origin, sequenced in a study of OX40 agonist ivuxolimab in advanced cancers. Here immunoSEQ multiplex PCR was the method, and the copy in TCRdb shows in-frame clones only, minus some. In the table there are about 71,000 clones, 84% of which are singletons. The sample consisted of CD4+ or CD8+ T cells sorted from blood, taken in a trial of the OX40 agonist ivuxolimab. These receptors all stem from an adult with an advanced solid tumor such as melanoma, head and neck, liver or kidney cancer.

This sequence joins TRBV7-8 and TRBJ1-4, with D perhaps TRBD1 (6 bases). The CDR3 loop spans 13 amino acids. The V gene lost 5 bases and the J gene lost 8 bases, with 12 bases spanning the gap. Germline V gives CDR1 SGHVS, CDR2 FQNEAQ. The CDR3 reads CASSVQGGEKLFF. The CDR3 nucleotides read TGTGCCAGCAGCGTACAGGGAGGAGAAAAACTGTTTTTT.

The V call is TRBV11-3, the J call TRBJ2-1; 12 bases line up with TRBD2. The J segment lost 5 bases and the V segment lost 6 bases, leaving 8 bases of the junction unmatched. CDR1 is SGHNT, CDR2 YENEEA, per germline. The CDR3 spans 16 residues. CDR3 protein: CASSRKTSGGHNEQFF. In DNA form, the CDR3 reads TGTGCCAGCAGTCGTAAGACTAGCGGGGGCCACAATGAGCAGTTCTTC.

The chain employs TRBV27 and TRBJ2-6; 7 bases are shared with TRBD1. J was trimmed by 2 bases and V by 3 bases; bases with no gene match: 13. This CDR3 contains 19 residues. CDR1 is MNHEY, CDR2 SMNVEV, per germline (reference sequence). DNA for the CDR3: TGTGCCAGCAGTTTCGAGGGGGCGAGAGTGGTGGCTGGGGCCAACGTCCTGACTTTC. It translates to CASSFEGARVVAGANVLTF.

The chain joins TRBV29-1 to TRBJ2-3, with TRBD2 identical over 8 bases. The CDR3 contains 16 residues. Trimming removed 4 bases from V and 4 bases from J; junction bases left unmatched: 13. Germline CDR1 SQVTM, CDR2 ANQGSEA. In DNA, the CDR3 is TGCAGCGTTGTACTCGTCCGGGGGGGCGTCGCAGATACGCAGTATTTT. Its translation: CSVVLVRGGVADTQYF.

The V and J genes are TRBV11-2 and TRBJ2-2; the match to TRBD2 covers 7 bases. J lost 0 bases, V lost 8 bases, and 0 bases had no gene match. Germline V gene data show CDR1 as SGHAT and CDR2 as FQNNGV. CDR3 length: 13 amino acids. In DNA, the CDR3 is TGTGCCAGCGGACTAGCGAACACCGGGGAGCTGTTTTTT. This gives the protein CASGLANTGELFF.

CDR3 sequence (DNA): TGTGCCTCCTTGGGGAGGGGACGGCCCCAGTACTTC. This sequence encodes CASLGRGRPQYF. This chain uses TRBV28 with TRBJ2-5; 7 positions match TRBD2. Germline V gives CDR1 MDHEN, CDR2 SYDVKM. The CDR3 runs to 12 residues. J gave up 9 bases and V 11 bases, and 12 bases lay outside the gene matches.

The chain uses TRBV5-8 and TRBJ1-1; 9 bases are a match to TRBD1. Germline CDR1 is SGHTS and CDR2 is YDEGEE. The length of the CDR3 is 17 residues. CDR3 bases: TGTGCTTCCGGGACAGGGCTAAAATTTCTGGGGAACACTGAAGCTTTCTTT. Encoded protein: CASGTGLKFLGNTEAFF.

The V gene is TRBV10-3, the J gene TRBJ1-1, with 7 bases that match TRBD1. The CDR3 runs 13 residues. Germline lookup yields CDR1 ENHRY and CDR2 SYGVKD. With V trimmed by 8 bases and J by 6 bases, 9 bases remained unmatched. The CDR3 bases are TGTGCCATCTACGCAGGGGGGATGTCTGAAGCTTTCTTT. Translation gives CAIYAGGMSEAFF.

This chain joins TRBV10-1 and TRBJ2-1; D gene uncertain. This CDR3 spans 16 amino acids. Per germline, CDR1 WNHNN and CDR2 SYGVQD (reference sequence). The V end lost 0 bases, the J end lost 3 bases, and 12 bases lay between the germline ends. The CDR3 nucleotides are TGCGCCAGCAGTGAGTCTAAGGGTGCGGTCTACAATGAGCAGTTCTTC. Translating it yields CASSESKGAVYNEQFF.

The rearrangement uses TRBV7-2 and TRBJ2-5; D gene ambiguous. The CDR3 extends over 13 amino acids. The ends were cut back, 2 bases at V and 7 bases at J, with 11 bases in the middle. CDR1 SGHTA and CDR2 FQGNSA come from the germline V gene. CDR3 sequence (DNA): TGTGCCAGCAGCTTAACTCCTGACGGGACCCAGTACTTC. It translates to CASSLTPDGTQYF.

The chain combines TRBV7-2 with TRBJ2-3; 7 nucleotides line up with TRBD2. The V gene end was trimmed by 1 base and the J gene end by 9 bases; junction bases not matched to a gene: 10. The CDR3 runs 15 residues. In germline, CDR1 is SGHTA, CDR2 FQGNSA. The DNA of the CDR3 is TGTGCCAGCAGCTTAGAGGTCGGGGGGATGGGAACGCAGTATTTT. This codes for CASSLEVGGMGTQYF.

The V and J genes are TRBV7-3 and TRBJ2-3; D gene uncertain. V lost 3 bases, J lost 0 bases, and 10 bases lay in between. This CDR3 contains 15 residues. Germline CDR1 SGHTA, CDR2 FQGTGA. The CDR3 nucleotides read TGTGCCAGCAGCTTCGGCGGAGAGAGCACAGATACGCAGTATTTT. As protein: CASSFGGESTDTQYF.

The rearrangement uses TRBV7-2 and TRBJ2-2; D is unclear. Germline CDR1 and CDR2: SGHTA and FQGNSA. This CDR3 has 12 amino acids. V lost 5 bases to trimming and J lost 6 bases, with 7 bases between them. The CDR3 DNA follows: TGTGCCAGCAGCCCACCGGCCGGGGAGCTGTTTTTT. This sequence encodes CASSPPAGELFF.

J is TRBJ2-3 and V is TRBV7-9; D unresolved. The V gene lost 2 bases and the J gene lost 3 bases, with 0 bases spanning the gap. CDR3 length: 11 residues. CDR1 and CDR2 from the germline V gene are SEHNR and FQNEAQ (reference sequence). The CDR3 DNA reads as TGTGCCAGCAGCTTAACAGATACGCAGTATTTT. As protein: CASSLTDTQYF.

V usage is TRBV11-3 and J usage is TRBJ2-3, with 8 positions matching TRBD2. Germline assignment: CDR1 SGHNT and CDR2 YENEEA. Trimming took 5 bases from V and 6 from J; bases not matched to a gene: 10. This CDR3 contains 15 residues. The CDR3 sequence is CASSARRGGDDTQYF. CDR3 DNA sequence: TGTGCCAGCAGCGCTCGTCGGGGGGGCGATGATACGCAGTATTTT.

This rearrangement joins TRBV14 to TRBJ2-5, with TRBD1 as a possible D gene (5 bases). CDR3 length: 15 residues. The V end was cut by 0 bases, the J end by 1 base, with 9 bases between. Germline lookup yields CDR1 SGHDN and CDR2 FVKESK. CDR3 region: CASSQELQAQETQYF. CDR3 nucleotides: TGTGCCAGCAGCCAAGAGTTACAGGCCCAAGAGACCCAGTACTTC. Combining the CDR3 with reference TRBV14 and TRBJ2-5 gives the whole variable domain EAGVTQFPSHSVIEKGQTVTLRCDPISGHDNLYWYRRVMGKEIKFLLHFVKESKQDESGMPNNRFLAERTGGTYSTLKVQPAELEDSGVYFCASSQELQAQETQYFGPGTRLLVL.

This chain joins TRBV6-6 and TRBJ2-1; maybe TRBD2 (5 bases). V was trimmed by 10 bases and J by 5 bases, leaving 15 bases between them. The germline V gene encodes CDR1 MNHNY and CDR2 SVGAGI (reference sequence). This CDR3 region has 13 residues. The CDR3 sequence is CATGRGADNEQFF. The DNA for the CDR3 is TGTGCCACGGGTCGGGGAGCTGACAATGAGCAGTTCTTC.

This clone has just one count. V usage is TRBV6-6 and J usage is TRBJ2-7; maybe TRBD1 (5 bases). The V end lost 2 bases, the J end lost 4 bases, and 12 bases lay between the germline ends. Germline lookup yields CDR1 MNHNY and CDR2 SVGAGI (reference sequence). The CDR3 extends over 14 amino acids. The CDR3 reads CASSYGTGAYEQYF. Written as DNA, the CDR3 is TGTGCCAGCAGTTACGGAACAGGCGCGTACGAGCAGTACTTC.